The T cell receptor beta chain under discussion was sequenced for a study of T cells after yellow fever vaccination. Study conclusions and caveats: It was the secondary response that reached its peak faster, day 5 versus 15, but it was weaker.

On this clonotype itself: The antigen is not known.

CDR1 and CDR2 from the germline V gene are MNHNY and SVGAGI (reference sequence). V lost 2 bases, J lost 5 bases, and 8 bases lay in between. CDR3 length: 13 amino acids. TCRdb used MiXCR to reprocess the 5' RACE reads, holding one entry per CDR3 protein. The sample records some 560,000 distinct CDR3 sequences, 15% to 20% being singletons. V is TRBV6-6 and J is TRBJ2-3; TRBD2 might be the D (5 bases). The sequence derives from a man in his thirties or forties who received the YFV17D yellow fever vaccine. Sequences were derived from PBMCs, sampled 15 days after the yellow fever booster vaccination. The CDR3 bases are TGTGCCAGCAGTTACCTAGCAATAGATACGCAGTATTTT. Amino acid sequence: CASSYLAIDTQYF.